These T cell receptor beta chains were read from a single sample in a study of post-analysis software for immune sequencing data. Using its own MiXCR run on the PCR reads, TCRdb lists one record per CDR3 protein. Of about 540,000 distinct CDR3 sequences listed, around a third are singletons. Sample: blood. The origin of the receptors is a girl under 18 with multiple sclerosis. The CDR3 runs from the conserved cysteine through the conserved F or W. A D gene is named only where the DNA matches it firmly. Size is stated for part of the rows, as once, few or many counts, or as a class when the clone is expanded.

v_gene	abundance	d_gene	j_gene	CDR3nt	CDR3aa
TRBV5-6	few	-	TRBJ2-5	TGTGCCAGCAGCTCAGACTTCAGTAAGGTCGTGGGTGAGCAGTACTTC	CASSSDFSKVVGEQYF
TRBV5-4	few	-	TRBJ2-7	TGTGCCAGCAGCTTCAGTCCGGGACCAACGATCGAGCAGTACTTC	CASSFSPGPTIEQYF
TRBV24-1	few	-	TRBJ1-2	TGTGCCACCAGTGATACCGACAGAGCTGGCTACACCTTC	CATSDTDRAGYTF
TRBV4-1	-	TRBD2	TRBJ2-1	TGCGCCAGCAGCCAGACTAGCGGGGGGATCTCAGGTGAGCAGTTCTTC	CASSQTSGGISGEQFF
TRBV27	-	-	TRBJ2-5	TGTGCCAGCAGTTTTTCTTGGGGGGGCGGGGAGACCCAGTACTTC	CASSFSWGGGETQYF
TRBV20-1	few	TRBD2	TRBJ2-5	TGCAGTGCTAAGCTAGCGGGGACCTCCCAAGAGACCCAGTACTTC	CSAKLAGTSQETQYF
TRBV3-1	-	TRBD2	TRBJ2-2	TGTGCCAGCAGCCAAGTCGGACTAGCGGGGTTTACCGGGGAGCTGTTTTTT	CASSQVGLAGFTGELFF
TRBV19	once	-	TRBJ1-2	TGTGCCATCAGGGGACAAAACTATGGCTACACCTTC	CAIRGQNYGYTF
TRBV13	-	TRBD2	TRBJ2-5	TGTGCCTGCAGCCTATGGACTAGCGGGGGACCCCGTGATTTCCAAGAGACCCAGTACTTC	CACSLWTSGGPRDFQETQYF
TRBV20-1	-	-	TRBJ2-3	TGCAGTGCTAGCCGAGCACTCTTACCAGAGGGATACGCGGGTTTTGGTGCGCAGTATTTT	CSASRALLPEGYAGFGAQYF
TRBV3-1	-	-	TRBJ1-2	TGTGCCAGCAGCCACCCTGCAGTGAACTATGGCTACACCTTC	CASSHPAVNYGYTF
TRBV5-1	-	-	TRBJ2-5	TGCGCCAGCAGCTCGGAGGTGGCACCCGGGCAGACCCAGTACTTC	CASSSEVAPGQTQYF
TRBV6-2/TRBV6-3	few	TRBD2	TRBJ2-1	TGTGCCAGCAGTTACGTACTAGCGGGGGCCAATGAGCAGTTCTTC	CASSYVLAGANEQFF
TRBV5-1	-	TRBD2	TRBJ2-1	TGCGCCAGCAGCTTCCTGGGACTAGCGGGGGGTATCTACAATGAGCAGTTCTTC	CASSFLGLAGGIYNEQFF
TRBV5-6	-	-	TRBJ1-1	TGTGCCAGCAGCTTGGCGGAGTGGGGGTCCACTGAAGCTTTCTTT	CASSLAEWGSTEAFF
TRBV24-1	-	-	TRBJ2-5	TGTGCCACCAGTGGTGACAGCCAAGAGACCCAGTACTTC	CATSGDSQETQYF
TRBV3-1	few	-	TRBJ2-5	TGTGCCAGCAGCCACCCTCCCCGGGGGAAAGAGACCCAGTACTTC	CASSHPPRGKETQYF
TRBV7-7	-	TRBD2	TRBJ2-2	TGTGCTAGCAGCCCAAGCGCTAGCGGGGGGAACACCGGGGAGCTGTTTTTT	CASSPSASGGNTGELFF
TRBV18	-	-	TRBJ2-1	TGTGCCAGCTCATCAGACAGCAAAGGACCCTACAATGAGCAGTTCTTC	CASSSDSKGPYNEQFF
TRBV29-1	-	-	TRBJ1-1	TGCAGCGCCGCCTCGATGGGATGGACTGAAGCTTTCTTT	CSAASMGWTEAFF
TRBV20-1	-	TRBD2	TRBJ2-1	TGCAGTGCTACGGCCCATGCGGGGGATAGGATTGAGCAGTTCTTC	CSATAHAGDRIEQFF
TRBV20-1	-	-	TRBJ1-5	TGCAGTGCCGGGGTCAGATATAGCAATCAGCCCCAGCATTTT	CSAGVRYSNQPQHF
TRBV20-1	few	TRBD1	TRBJ1-6	TGCAGTGTCCCTCAGGGGGCAGGGCAAAATTCACCCCTCCACTTT	CSVPQGAGQNSPLHF
TRBV28	-	-	TRBJ2-4	TGTGCCAGCAGTTTCGGGACTTCGGCTTTTCAGTACTTC	CASSFGTSAFQYF
TRBV4-1	-	TRBD1	TRBJ2-7	TGCGCCAGCAGCCCGATTTTTGACAGGGTACGCGAGCAGTACTTC	CASSPIFDRVREQYF
TRBV7-9	few	TRBD2	TRBJ2-3	TGTGCCAGCAGCAAGGGACTAGCGGAGCGCACAGATACGCAGTATTTT	CASSKGLAERTDTQYF
TRBV10-3	once	-	TRBJ1-2	TGTGCCATCAGTGAGTATTTCGACTATGGCTACACCTTC	CAISEYFDYGYTF
TRBV10-3	-	TRBD1	TRBJ2-7	TGTGCCATCAGTGGACAGGGAACCCCTGGAGGTGGTCGGTACGAGCAGTACTTC	CAISGQGTPGGGRYEQYF
TRBV28	-	TRBD2	TRBJ2-7	TGTGCCAGCTTGAATAGCGGGGAGAGCTCCTACAATGAGCAGTACTTC	CASLNSGESSYNEQYF
TRBV20-1	-	-	TRBJ2-3	TGCAGTGCTAGATCAGGGTATGAGACAGATGCGCAGTATTTT	CSARSGYETDAQYF
TRBV4-1	few	-	TRBJ1-6	TGCGCCAGCAGCCAAGTTTTCGACCCCAAACCCCTCCACTTT	CASSQVFDPKPLHF
TRBV20-1	few	-	TRBJ1-2	TGCAGTGCTAGAGTGGCCGGAGGCTACACCTTC	CSARVAGGYTF
TRBV7-9	many	-	TRBJ1-5	TGTGCCAGCAGCCCCTTTGAGGAGCGGCACAATCAGCCCCAGCATTTT	CASSPFEERHNQPQHF
TRBV7-2	-	TRBD1	TRBJ1-4	TGTGCCAGCAGACTGACAGGGGGCGGTGAAAAACTGTTTTTT	CASRLTGGGEKLFF
TRBV7-9	-	-	TRBJ1-2	TGTGCCAGCAGCCGGGCGGAGGGGAGCGCTGGCTACACCTTC	CASSRAEGSAGYTF
TRBV7-2	-	TRBD2	TRBJ2-3	TGTGCCAGCAGCTTTATAGCGGGGGGGAGCACAGATACGCAGTATTTT	CASSFIAGGSTDTQYF
TRBV20-1	many	TRBD2	TRBJ2-5	TGCAGTGCTAGTGCGGCTAGCGGGTTCCAAGAGACCCAGTACTTC	CSASAASGFQETQYF
TRBV27	-	-	TRBJ2-7	TGTGCCAGCAGTTTATCGATGGGGGGCGAGCAGTACTTC	CASSLSMGGEQYF
TRBV4-1	few	TRBD1	TRBJ1-4	TGCGCCAGCAGCGCCTCCGGGACAGGGCTAAAACTGTTTTTT	CASSASGTGLKLFF
TRBV9	few	-	TRBJ1-6	TGTGCCAGCAGCGTAGAGGGCGAGACAGTTAATTCACCCCTCCACTTT	CASSVEGETVNSPLHF
TRBV25-1	many	-	TRBJ2-7	TGTGCCAGCAGTGACCCGACTAAAATAAACTACGAGCAGTACTTC	CASSDPTKINYEQYF
TRBV29-1	-	-	TRBJ1-4	TGCAGCGGGGGATCCCTTGGGGGAAAACTGTTTTTT	CSGGSLGGKLFF
TRBV20-1	-	TRBD2	TRBJ2-6	TGCAGTGCTAGACGGACTAGCGGGGGGTGGGACTCTGGGGCCAACGTCCTGACTTTC	CSARRTSGGWDSGANVLTF
TRBV4-1	-	TRBD1	TRBJ1-2	TGCGCCAGCAGCCAAGTCCGGGACAGCTATGGCTACACCTTC	CASSQVRDSYGYTF
TRBV7-9	-	-	TRBJ1-2	TGTGCCAGCAGCTTAGGCCCCGACAGTGCGAGCGGCTACACCTTC	CASSLGPDSASGYTF
TRBV10-3	once	TRBD1	TRBJ2-1	TGTGCCATCAACCCGGGACAGGACTACAATGAGCAGTTCTTC	CAINPGQDYNEQFF
TRBV2	-	TRBD1	TRBJ1-4	TGTGCCAGCAGTGACCCACGACAGGGGGATAATGAAAAACTGTTTTTT	CASSDPRQGDNEKLFF
TRBV6-5	-	-	TRBJ1-2	TGTGCCAGCAGTTACTCATGGACACGACCCCTCACCTTC	CASSYSWTRPLTF
TRBV9	-	TRBD2	TRBJ2-1	TGTGCCAGCAGCGTAGACCCAGCGGGGGGACTATACAATGAGCAGTTCTTC	CASSVDPAGGLYNEQFF
TRBV3-1	-	-	TRBJ1-2	TGTGCCAGCAGTCGGACGGATTACTATGGCTACACCTTC	CASSRTDYYGYTF
TRBV7-3	-	-	TRBJ2-5	TGTGCCAGCAGCTCCGACCCTCAAGAGACCCAGTACTTC	CASSSDPQETQYF
TRBV20-1	few	TRBD1	TRBJ1-4	TGCAGTGCTACGCAGGGGGCTGATGAAAAACTGTTTTTT	CSATQGADEKLFF
TRBV5-5	-	TRBD1	TRBJ1-1	TGTGCCAGCAGCTTGGGCCAGGGGGCGCAGGGAACTGAAGCTTTCTTT	CASSLGQGAQGTEAFF
TRBV6-2/TRBV6-3	-	-	TRBJ2-3	TGTGCCAGCAGTTACTCGACCCCTATTACGCAGTATTTT	CASSYSTPITQYF
TRBV4-2	few	-	TRBJ1-6	TGTGCCAGCAGCCAAGAGGGGGCACTGGAATCACCCCTCCACTTT	CASSQEGALESPLHF
TRBV10-3	-	TRBD1	TRBJ2-3	TGTGCCATCAGGTTGGACAGGGCCACAGATACGCAGTATTTT	CAIRLDRATDTQYF
TRBV7-8	few	-	TRBJ2-3	TGTGCCAGCAGCCCTGATCCGCGGACCATACTTGGCACAGATACGCAGTATTTT	CASSPDPRTILGTDTQYF
TRBV7-2	once	TRBD2	TRBJ2-1	TGTGCCAGCAGCGCGTTTGATAGCGGGGTGAATGAGCAGTTCTTC	CASSAFDSGVNEQFF
TRBV6-5	-	TRBD1	TRBJ1-1	TGTGCCAGCAGTTATGGTCCCGGGACAGCGAACACTGAAGCTTTGTTT	CASSYGPGTANTEALF
TRBV7-8	-	-	TRBJ1-1	TGTGCCAGCAGAGCCGGGACACTGAACACTGAAGCTTTCTTT	CASRAGTLNTEAFF